A selection of T cell receptor beta chains follows, all from one sample in a study of beta chain features in type 1 diabetes. Repertoires were generated with immunoSEQ multiplex PCR, while TCRdb's copy carries only in-frame clones and drops some. The sample carries a few hundred thousand clones, over 8.5% recorded once. Sequencing input: central memory CD4+ T cells from blood. These receptors were obtained from a man aged 30-40 years with type 1 diabetes. Both conserved end residues are part of each CDR3. A D gene is named only where the DNA matches it firmly. The size of a clone is reported for some rows only, either as once, few or many, or as a class for expanded clones.

>TRBV5-4|TRBJ2-1|many|-
TGTGCCAGCAGCATAGAGTCAGGGCAGTTCTTC
CASSIESGQFF
>TRBV5-1|TRBJ1-2|few|TRBD1
TGCGCCAGCAGCTTGACCGGGACAGCCTATGGCTACACCTTC
CASSLTGTAYGYTF
>TRBV5-4|TRBJ1-2|-|TRBD1
TGTGCCAGCAGCTTGGCCGGGACAGCATCGTGGGGCTACACCTTC
CASSLAGTASWGYTF
>TRBV28|TRBJ2-7|-|-
TGTGCCAGCAGTTCAACCCTCAGTAGGGGCGGCTACGAGCAGTACTTC
CASSSTLSRGGYEQYF
>TRBV5-1|TRBJ1-1|-|TRBD1
TGCGCCAGCAGCCTGGATCCCTTGACCGGGACAGGCACTGAAGCTTTCTTT
CASSLDPLTGTGTEAFF
>TRBV2|TRBJ1-5|-|TRBD1
TGTGCCAGCAGCCGCCGAGGACAGGGACAGCCCCAGCATTTT
CASSRRGQGQPQHF
>TRBV4-1|TRBJ1-2|-|TRBD1
TGCGCCAGCAGCCAAGGGGTCAGGGGGGCCTATGGCTACACCTTC
CASSQGVRGAYGYTF
>TRBV15|TRBJ2-5|few|-
TGTGCCACCAGCATGGTCGGGGAGACCCAGTACTTC
CATSMVGETQYF
>TRBV11-2|TRBJ2-5|few|-
TGTGCCAGCAGCTTTGTACGGCAGCAAGAGACCCAGTACTTC
CASSFVRQQETQYF
>TRBV28|TRBJ2-6|-|-
TGTGCCAGCAGGAGAACAGGGACTGGGGCCAACGTCCTGACTTTC
CASRRTGTGANVLTF
>TRBV14|TRBJ2-7|-|-
TGTGCCAGCAGCCTGGCAGGGTTAACCTACGAGCAGTACTTC
CASSLAGLTYEQYF
>TRBV4-1|TRBJ1-1|-|-
TGCGCCAGCAGCCCCCCTCAGGAGTTAGGCACTGAAGCTTTCTTT
CASSPPQELGTEAFF
>TRBV7-9|TRBJ2-7|-|-
TGTGCCAGCAGCTCGAGGTCCTACGAGCAGTACTTC
CASSSRSYEQYF
>TRBV10-2|TRBJ2-1|few|TRBD2
TGCGCCAGCAGTGCCCTAGCGGAGGTACAGTTCTTC
CASSALAEVQFF
>TRBV5-6|TRBJ2-7|many|TRBD1
TGTGCCAGCAGCTGGGACAGGGGCGGATTCTCCTACGAGCAGTACTTC
CASSWDRGGFSYEQYF
>TRBV6-5|TRBJ2-3|-|TRBD1
TGTGCCAGCAGTCGGGACAGGCGCACAGATACGCAGTATTTT
CASSRDRRTDTQYF
>TRBV28|TRBJ2-7|-|-
TGTGCCAGCAGTTTCACAGGTTTCGAGCAGTACTTC
CASSFTGFEQYF
>TRBV6-6|TRBJ2-3|few|-
TGTGCCAGCACCAACCCTGGGGATACGCAGTATTTT
CASTNPGDTQYF
>TRBV4-3|TRBJ1-5|-|TRBD1
TGCGCCAGCAGCCAAGATGGCCAGGGGGGGGATCAGCCCCAGCATTTT
CASSQDGQGGDQPQHF
>TRBV11-2|TRBJ2-7|-|TRBD2
TGTGCCAGCAGCCTAACTAGCGGGAGGTACGAGCAGTACTTC
CASSLTSGRYEQYF
>TRBV11-1|TRBJ2-7|few|TRBD1
TGTGCCAGCAGCACCCCCGGGACAGGGCGCGAGCAGTACTTC
CASSTPGTGREQYF
>TRBV6-1|TRBJ2-7|once|TRBD2
TGTGCCAGTCGACTAGCGGGTCGCGAGCAGTACTTC
CASRLAGREQYF
>TRBV4-2|TRBJ2-5|few|TRBD2
TGTGCCAGCAGCCACTCGACTAGCGCAGACCAAGAGACCCAGTACTTC
CASSHSTSADQETQYF
>TRBV18|TRBJ1-1|few|-
TGTGCCAGCTCACCGGTTGGGGGGTTGACTGAAGCTTTCTTT
CASSPVGGLTEAFF
>TRBV10-2|TRBJ2-5|-|TRBD2
TGCGCCAGCAGTGAGTCGGCGGGGGGGCCAGAAAAAGAGACCCAGTACTTC
CASSESAGGPEKETQYF
>TRBV25-1|TRBJ2-6|few|-
TGTGCCAGCAGTTTGTCTGGGGCCAACGTCCTGACTTTC
CASSLSGANVLTF
>TRBV28|TRBJ1-4|-|-
TGTGCCAGCAGTTGGGCCAATGGGGAAAAACTGTTTTTT
CASSWANGEKLFF
>TRBV12-5|TRBJ2-3|-|-
TGTGCTAGTGCGGAGGGAAACACAGATGCGCAGTATTTT
CASAEGNTDAQYF
>TRBV20-1|TRBJ2-1|-|-
TGCAGTGCTACAGCCCGAGATGAGCAGTTCTTC
CSATARDEQFF
>TRBV27|TRBJ1-5|-|TRBD1
TGTGCCAGCAGTGAAAACAGGGGAACTCAGCCCCAGCATTTT
CASSENRGTQPQHF
>TRBV4-1|TRBJ2-3|-|TRBD2
TGCGCCAGCAGCCAAGGGGAGGGACCGCGAGGTGCAGATACGCAGTATTTT
CASSQGEGPRGADTQYF
>TRBV7-3|TRBJ1-5|few|-
TGTGCCAGCAGCCCTACCAAAAATCAGCCCCAGCATTTT
CASSPTKNQPQHF
>TRBV7-9|TRBJ1-1|-|TRBD1
TGTGCCAGCCGACAGGGCATGTATACTGAAGCTTTCTTT
CASRQGMYTEAFF
>TRBV29-1|TRBJ2-3|-|-
TGCAGCTTTGGGCGTCCCTCAGATACGCAGTATTTT
CSFGRPSDTQYF
>TRBV14|TRBJ1-2|-|-
TGTGCCAGCAGCCAAGTCCCGTACGGGGGCCATGGCTACACCTTC
CASSQVPYGGHGYTF
>TRBV4-2|TRBJ2-3|-|TRBD1
TGTGCCAGCAGCCAACTTGACAGGGAGAAAGATACGCAGTATTTT
CASSQLDREKDTQYF
>TRBV7-2|TRBJ1-1|-|-
TGTGCCAGCAGCTTAGCCCCCCAGGGGTTAATCACTGAAGCTTTCTTT
CASSLAPQGLITEAFF
>TRBV7-2|TRBJ2-5|few|TRBD1
TGTGCCAGCAGCTCCACCGGGACAGAAGAGACCCAGTACTTC
CASSSTGTEETQYF
>TRBV28|TRBJ2-7|-|-
TGTGCCAGCAGCCCCAATCTACCTACCTACGAGCAGTACTTC
CASSPNLPTYEQYF
>TRBV18|TRBJ2-2|few|-
TGTGGAGCCTCCTCGAACACCGGGGAGCTGTTTTTT
CGASSNTGELFF
>TRBV5-1|TRBJ2-1|-|TRBD2
TGCGCCAGCAGCCTGGGACTAGCGTATTCTGAGCAGTTCTTC
CASSLGLAYSEQFF
>TRBV29-1|TRBJ2-2|-|-
TGCAGCGTTGAGCGACCGCCCGGAACCGGGGAGCTGTTTTTT
CSVERPPGTGELFF
>TRBV28|TRBJ1-3|many|-
TGTGCCAGCGGAGTTACGTCCTCTGGAAACACCATATATTTT
CASGVTSSGNTIYF
>TRBV5-1|TRBJ2-7|-|-
TGCGCCAGCAGCTTGGTGGACACTACCTACGAGCAGTACTTC
CASSLVDTTYEQYF
>TRBV29-1|TRBJ1-4|few|-
TGCAGCGTTCCTGGGCAACTTAATGAAAAACTGTTTTTT
CSVPGQLNEKLFF
>TRBV21-1|TRBJ2-3|few|-
TGTGCCAGCAGCTTCCGGGACAGCACAGATACGCAGTATTTT
CASSFRDSTDTQYF
>TRBV10-3|TRBJ2-3|few|-
TGTGCCAGCAGCCAAGGGATGACCAAAACGCAGTATTTT
CASSQGMTKTQYF
>TRBV6-6|TRBJ2-2|many|-
TGTGCCAGCAGACCCCCAGGGTTGACCGGGGAGCTGTTTTTT
CASRPPGLTGELFF